Listed below are T cell receptor beta chains from one sample, sequenced in a study of blood T cell repertoires in COVID-19. The method was immunoSEQ multiplex PCR; TCRdb's version includes in-frame clones alone and lacks a portion of them. The sample records over 300,000 clones, about 89% being singletons. Sequenced: peripheral blood. These receptors all come from a man aged 40-55 years with acute or convalescent COVID-19. CDR3s include the opening cysteine and the closing phenylalanine or tryptophan. The D gene is left open where the match is weak. Not every row has a clone size; where given, it reads once, few, many or a size class.

D: TRBD1
V: TRBV19
size: -
J: TRBJ1-2
CDR3: CASQPEGTGGYTF
DNA: TGTGCCAGCCAACCCGAAGGGACAGGTGGCTACACCTTC

D: -
V: TRBV9
size: -
J: TRBJ2-2
CDR3: CASRGRPDTGELFF
DNA: TGTGCCAGCAGGGGGCGCCCCGACACCGGGGAGCTGTTTTTT

D: -
V: TRBV19
size: -
J: TRBJ2-7
CDR3: CASSGASYEQYF
DNA: TGTGCCAGTAGTGGGGCCTCCTACGAGCAGTACTTC

D: TRBD1
V: TRBV5-1
size: -
J: TRBJ2-1
CDR3: CASSLEGQLFNEQFF
DNA: TGCGCCAGCAGCTTGGAGGGACAGCTTTTCAATGAGCAGTTCTTC

D: TRBD1
V: TRBV10-3
size: once
J: TRBJ2-5
CDR3: CATTGQDQETQYF
DNA: TGTGCCACGACGGGACAGGATCAAGAGACCCAGTACTTC

D: TRBD1
V: TRBV30
size: -
J: TRBJ1-6
CDR3: CAWRDRVNSPLHF
DNA: TGTGCCTGGAGGGACAGGGTAAATTCACCCCTCCACTTT

D: TRBD1
V: TRBV27
size: -
J: TRBJ2-1
CDR3: CASSSQGAAYNEQFF
DNA: TGTGCCAGCAGCTCACAGGGGGCGGCCTACAATGAGCAGTTCTTC

D: TRBD2
V: TRBV5-6
size: -
J: TRBJ2-3
CDR3: CASSSPLASSTDTQYF
DNA: TGTGCCAGCAGCTCCCCACTAGCGAGTAGCACAGATACGCAGTATTTT

D: TRBD2
V: TRBV15
size: -
J: TRBJ2-1
CDR3: CATSKGLAGGPYSYNEQFF
DNA: TGTGCCACCAGTAAGGGACTAGCGGGAGGGCCTTACTCCTACAATGAGCAGTTCTTC

D: TRBD1
V: TRBV7-3
size: -
J: TRBJ2-2
CDR3: CASSLVGTGLDTGELFF
DNA: TGTGCCAGCAGCTTAGTAGGGACAGGACTGGACACCGGGGAGCTGTTTTTT

D: -
V: TRBV7-9
size: -
J: TRBJ1-4
CDR3: CASSLAPGRRGEKLFF
DNA: TGTGCCAGCAGCTTAGCACCGGGCCGACGGGGTGAAAAACTGTTTTTT

D: TRBD1
V: TRBV19
size: once
J: TRBJ1-4
CDR3: CASSPGQVNEKLFF
DNA: TGTGCCAGTAGTCCCGGACAGGTTAATGAAAAACTGTTTTTT

D: -
V: TRBV9
size: -
J: TRBJ1-1
CDR3: CASSVATQPGGTEAFF
DNA: TGTGCCAGCAGCGTAGCTACCCAACCGGGGGGAACTGAAGCTTTCTTT

D: TRBD1
V: TRBV10-2
size: -
J: TRBJ1-2
CDR3: CASTGGTGDYGYTF
DNA: TGCGCCAGCACCGGCGGGACAGGGGACTATGGCTACACCTTC

D: -
V: TRBV2
size: once
J: TRBJ2-5
CDR3: CASSYQETQYF
DNA: TGTGCCAGCAGTTATCAAGAGACCCAGTACTTC

D: -
V: TRBV2
size: -
J: TRBJ1-6
CDR3: CASSEAREGRVSYNSPLHF
DNA: TGTGCCAGCAGTGAAGCGCGGGAGGGCCGAGTCTCCTATAATTCACCCCTCCACTTT

D: TRBD2
V: TRBV7-2
size: -
J: TRBJ2-7
CDR3: CASSPSGGFSYEQYF
DNA: TGTGCCAGCAGCCCCAGCGGGGGTTTCTCCTACGAGCAGTACTTC

D: -
V: TRBV11-3
size: -
J: TRBJ2-1
CDR3: CASSPGVSYNEQFF
DNA: TGTGCCAGCAGCCCCGGAGTCTCCTACAATGAGCAGTTCTTC

D: TRBD1
V: TRBV7-9
size: once
J: TRBJ1-6
CDR3: CASSRQGARNNSPLHF
DNA: TGTGCCAGCAGCCGACAGGGGGCGAGGAATAATTCACCCCTCCACTTT

D: -
V: TRBV7-2
size: -
J: TRBJ1-3
CDR3: CASSSGGGGNTIYF
DNA: TGTGCCAGCAGCTCCGGGGGAGGTGGAAACACCATATATTTT

D: -
V: TRBV4-3
size: -
J: TRBJ2-5
CDR3: CASSPQRRGGETQYF
DNA: TGCGCCAGCAGCCCACAGAGGAGGGGTGGAGAGACCCAGTACTTC

D: -
V: TRBV7-6
size: -
J: TRBJ1-1
CDR3: CASSFSQGFTEAFF
DNA: TGTGCCAGCAGCTTTTCGCAGGGATTCACTGAAGCTTTCTTT

D: TRBD2
V: TRBV7-3
size: -
J: TRBJ2-1
CDR3: CASSLNPSGGKYNEQFF
DNA: TGTGCCAGCAGCTTAAATCCCAGCGGGGGTAAATACAATGAGCAGTTCTTC

D: TRBD1
V: TRBV25-1
size: -
J: TRBJ1-2
CDR3: CASAGRDSDDYGYTF
DNA: TGTGCCAGCGCAGGCCGGGACAGTGACGACTATGGCTACACCTTC

D: TRBD1
V: TRBV6-6
size: -
J: TRBJ1-5
CDR3: CASRGTGGYQPQHF
DNA: TGTGCCAGCAGGGGGACAGGGGGCTATCAGCCCCAGCATTTT

D: -
V: TRBV11-2
size: -
J: TRBJ1-2
CDR3: CASSGDEGGYTF
DNA: TGTGCCAGCAGCGGGGATGAGGGTGGCTACACCTTC

D: -
V: TRBV6-5
size: -
J: TRBJ1-1
CDR3: CASSYGPNTEAFF
DNA: TGTGCCAGCAGTTACGGGCCCAACACTGAAGCTTTCTTT

D: -
V: TRBV27
size: -
J: TRBJ2-4
CDR3: CASSFLREMNIQYF
DNA: TGTGCCAGCAGTTTTCTAAGGGAGATGAACATTCAGTACTTC

D: TRBD2
V: TRBV6-4
size: once
J: TRBJ2-7
CDR3: CASSELAGGFEQYF
DNA: TGTGCCAGCAGTGAATTAGCGGGAGGGTTCGAGCAGTACTTC

D: -
V: TRBV4-3
size: -
J: TRBJ2-7
CDR3: CASSQAPGYEQYF
DNA: TGCGCCAGCAGCCAAGCTCCCGGCTACGAGCAGTACTTC

D: -
V: TRBV19
size: -
J: TRBJ2-2
CDR3: CASIAEVGELFF
DNA: TGTGCCAGTATCGCAGAGGTCGGGGAGCTGTTTTTT

D: TRBD2
V: TRBV9
size: few
J: TRBJ2-7
CDR3: CASSRAGGPGVQYF
DNA: TGTGCCAGCAGCCGAGCGGGGGGGCCAGGGGTGCAGTACTTC

D: TRBD1
V: TRBV3-1/TRBV3-2
size: -
J: TRBJ2-3
CDR3: CASSQEGGTGLSTDTQYF
DNA: TGTGCCAGCAGCCAAGAAGGGGGGACAGGACTATCCACAGATACGCAGTATTTT

D: -
V: TRBV15
size: -
J: TRBJ1-2
CDR3: CATSRTGGWGGYTF
DNA: TGTGCCACCAGCAGGACCGGGGGTTGGGGTGGCTACACCTTC

D: -
V: TRBV21-1
size: few
J: TRBJ2-7
CDR3: CASSTPRAGTDYEQYF
DNA: TGTGCCAGCAGCACACCCAGAGCCGGGACAGACTACGAGCAGTACTTC

D: TRBD1
V: TRBV14
size: -
J: TRBJ2-3
CDR3: CASSPQTGADTQYF
DNA: TGTGCCAGCAGCCCTCAGACAGGGGCAGATACGCAGTATTTT

D: -
V: TRBV18
size: -
J: TRBJ1-3
CDR3: CASSPELKGNTIYF
DNA: TGTGCCAGCTCACCCGAGCTTAAAGGAAACACCATATATTTT

D: TRBD2
V: TRBV27
size: -
J: TRBJ2-7
CDR3: CASSFVSGGEQYF
DNA: TGTGCCAGCAGTTTCGTTAGCGGGGGCGAGCAGTACTTC

D: -
V: TRBV15
size: -
J: TRBJ1-1
CDR3: CATSRDRMNTEAFF
DNA: TGTGCCACCAGCAGAGATCGTATGAACACTGAAGCTTTCTTT